This entry is about one TCR beta chain. This sample was taken from a study of blood T cell repertoires in COVID-19. In the study overall: The United States, Italy and Spain supplied acute and convalescent COVID-19 samples. PBMCs, B-cell-depleted T cells, or T cells were the source of the cDNA or gDNA that made up the material.

In the study's own analysis: Estimation of nucleated cell counts relied on the amplification of reference gene primers. This table comes from immunoSEQ multiplex PCR, and its TCRdb copy is limited to in-frame clones, with some not included. D and trimming come from the DNA, and the V and J calls and clone size come from that table. Of about 90,000 clones in the sample, 76% were seen once. Germline V CDR1 and CDR2: LNHNV, YYDKDF (reference sequence). This CDR3 region has 16 residues. Trimming took 1 base from V and 6 from J; bases not matched to a gene: 7. Sequenced: peripheral blood. This clonotype originated in a man between 65 and 85 years old with acute or convalescent COVID-19. This sequence joins TRBV15 and TRBJ2-1; 9 positions agree with TRBD2. The CDR3 here is CATSRGAAGGPNEQFF. CDR3 coding DNA: TGTGCCACCAGCAGAGGAGCGGCGGGGGGGCCCAATGAGCAGTTCTTC.